This T cell receptor (beta chain) was retrieved from a study of PD-1 blockade in classical Hodgkin lymphoma. As for the study in general: Nivolumab was given intravenously to patients at 3 mg/kg every 2 weeks.

Clones were read by immunoSEQ multiplex PCR, and TCRdb kept only the in-frame ones, dropping some. The top ten clones hold under 14% of a sample with tens of thousands of clones, more than 75% of them seen once. General study points: The study found that TCR diversity rose significantly by C4D1 in CD4+ but not CD8+ cells.

Patients all relapsed after autologous stem cell transplantation, and there was variation in brentuximab vedotin exposure. Germline assignment: CDR1 SGHTA and CDR2 FQGTGA. The V end was cut by 6 bases, the J end by 2 bases, with 9 bases between. The CDR3 spans 13 residues. About this clone itself: Its target is unknown.

V is TRBV7-3 and J is TRBJ2-3; D is undetermined. This specimen was peripheral blood mononuclear cells (PBMCs), taken before the second cycle of nivolumab. The source of this sequence is a human donor with classical Hodgkin lymphoma. In DNA, the CDR3 is TGTGCCAGCAGTGCCAGACCCACAGATACGCAGTATTTT. Its translation is CASSARPTDTQYF.